These T cell receptor beta chains were read from a single sample in a study of blood T cell repertoires in COVID-19. Only in-frame clones appear in the TCRdb table, and some are missing; sequencing was by immunoSEQ multiplex PCR. The sample carries some 160,000 clones, roughly 93% recorded once. Sequencing used peripheral blood. Receptors originate from a young man with COVID-19, enrolled during active disease. The CDR3 runs from the conserved cysteine through the conserved F or W. Each record gives: V gene, CDR3 length, clone size, J gene, D gene, CDR3 DNA, CDR3 protein. D genes are given only for firm matches. Size tells how often a clone was seen (once, few, many) or the class of an expanded clone, and some rows leave it out.

v_gene: TRBV25-1
len: 11
abundance: .
j_gene: TRBJ2-2
d_gene: .
CDR3nt: TGTGCCAGCAGTCGTACCGGGGAGCTGTTTTTT
CDR3aa: CASSRTGELFF

v_gene: TRBV19
len: 14
abundance: .
j_gene: TRBJ2-2
d_gene: TRBD1
CDR3nt: TGTGCCAGTAGTGACAGGGGAAACACCGGGGAGCTGTTTTTT
CDR3aa: CASSDRGNTGELFF

v_gene: TRBV19
len: 17
abundance: .
j_gene: TRBJ2-2
d_gene: TRBD2
CDR3nt: TGTGCCAGTGATGACAAACCGGCTAGCGGGAACCCCGGGGAGCTGTTTTTT
CDR3aa: CASDDKPASGNPGELFF

v_gene: TRBV7-9
len: 14
abundance: .
j_gene: TRBJ1-1
d_gene: .
CDR3nt: TGTGCCAGCAGCCCCCGAGGACTAAGGACTGAAGCTTTCTTT
CDR3aa: CASSPRGLRTEAFF

v_gene: TRBV28
len: 12
abundance: once
j_gene: TRBJ2-3
d_gene: .
CDR3nt: TGTGCCAGCACCTTCAGGACAGATACGCAGTATTTT
CDR3aa: CASTFRTDTQYF

v_gene: TRBV5-1
len: 13
abundance: .
j_gene: TRBJ2-7
d_gene: .
CDR3nt: TGCGCCAGCAGCTCGATAGGGGGAGGGGAGCAGTACTTC
CDR3aa: CASSSIGGGEQYF

v_gene: TRBV7-3
len: 15
abundance: .
j_gene: TRBJ1-1
d_gene: TRBD1
CDR3nt: TGTGCCAGCAGCGCGGAACGACAGGGTTTCACTGAAGCTTTCTTT
CDR3aa: CASSAERQGFTEAFF

v_gene: TRBV4-3
len: 15
abundance: .
j_gene: TRBJ2-1
d_gene: TRBD2
CDR3nt: TGCGCCAGCAGCCCGACTAGCGGGAGGGCGGCGGAGCAGTTCTTC
CDR3aa: CASSPTSGRAAEQFF

v_gene: TRBV10-3
len: 16
abundance: .
j_gene: TRBJ1-5
d_gene: TRBD1
CDR3nt: TGTGCCATCAGTGCCCAAGGGACAGGGTACAATCAGCCCCAGCATTTT
CDR3aa: CAISAQGTGYNQPQHF

v_gene: TRBV27
len: 14
abundance: .
j_gene: TRBJ2-7
d_gene: .
CDR3nt: TGTGCCAGCAGTTTATATGGCAGGGCTTACGAGCAGTACTTC
CDR3aa: CASSLYGRAYEQYF

v_gene: TRBV19
len: 13
abundance: .
j_gene: TRBJ2-3
d_gene: .
CDR3nt: TGTGCCAGTAGGAGCAGGGCCGCAGATACGCAGTATTTT
CDR3aa: CASRSRAADTQYF

v_gene: TRBV4-1
len: 14
abundance: once
j_gene: TRBJ1-6
d_gene: .
CDR3nt: TGCGCCAGCAGCCTCGCAGGGAATAATTCACCCCTCCACTTT
CDR3aa: CASSLAGNNSPLHF

v_gene: TRBV6-2/TRBV6-3
len: 16
abundance: .
j_gene: TRBJ2-7
d_gene: .
CDR3nt: TGTGCCAGCAGTTACGGCCGGGAGACGACAAGCCACGAGCAGTACTTC
CDR3aa: CASSYGRETTSHEQYF

v_gene: TRBV5-5
len: 18
abundance: few
j_gene: TRBJ2-7
d_gene: .
CDR3nt: TGTGCCAGCAGCTCAAAGGATCTACAGGGTAGTTGGCGCTACGAGCAGTACTTC
CDR3aa: CASSSKDLQGSWRYEQYF

v_gene: TRBV27
len: 13
abundance: .
j_gene: TRBJ1-1
d_gene: .
CDR3nt: TGTGCCAGCAGTTACGGGATGGCCCTTGAAGCTTTCTTT
CDR3aa: CASSYGMALEAFF

v_gene: TRBV7-2
len: 14
abundance: once
j_gene: TRBJ1-1
d_gene: .
CDR3nt: TGTGCCAGCAGCTTAAGGGGATCCAGCACTGAAGCTTTCTTT
CDR3aa: CASSLRGSSTEAFF

v_gene: TRBV15
len: 13
abundance: .
j_gene: TRBJ2-7
d_gene: TRBD2
CDR3nt: TGTGCCACCAGCAGGTCAAGGGTGGGGACTAGCAACTTC
CDR3aa: CATSRSRVGTSNF